The 17 T cell receptor beta chains below were found in one sample sequenced in a study of shared clonotypes between healthy human individuals. TCRdb's copy holds only in-frame clones and misses some; the assay was immunoSEQ multiplex PCR. The sample lists a few million clones, over 90% occurring once. The specimen was naive CD4+ T cells from PBMCs. Subset in this sample: CD45RA+ positively selected. Receptor source: a man aged 18 to 29 in good health. Some clones in this sample may be carry-over from other donors' samples.

This clone was counted once. The chain carries TRBV30 and TRBJ2-1; TRBD2 might be the D (5 bases). Germline V gene lookup returns CDR1 GTSNPN and CDR2 SVGIG (reference sequence). V was clipped by 5 bases and J by 7 bases, with 21 bases between them. This CDR3 spans 15 amino acids. Written as DNA, the CDR3 is TGTGCCTGGGGTAACGGTCCGGGGTGGGAGAATGAGCAGTTCTTC. It encodes CAWGNGPGWENEQFF.

This chain uses TRBV4-1 with TRBJ2-1, with D unresolved. Germline CDR1 MGHRA, CDR2 YSYEKL. Trimming pared 0 bases from V and 8 bases from J, leaving 11 bases between. The CDR3 contains 14 residues. CDR3 sequence (DNA): TGCGCCAGCAGCCAAGATTCGGGCACCGATGAGCAGTTCTTC. This gives the protein CASSQDSGTDEQFF.

This rearrangement joins TRBV28 to TRBJ1-2; D not certain. The V and J ends lost 1 base and 4 bases respectively, with 10 bases between them. Looked up from germline, CDR1 is MDHEN and CDR2 is SYDVKM. The CDR3 is 14 residues long. This CDR3 is CASSLLTGAYGYTF. The CDR3 bases are TGTGCCAGCAGTTTATTGACCGGAGCCTATGGCTACACCTTC.

The chain couples TRBV27 to TRBJ2-7; 8 bases align to TRBD2. The CDR3 extends over 15 amino acids. Germline CDR1 reads MNHEY; CDR2 reads SMNVEV (reference sequence). V gave up 6 bases and J gave up 1 base; unmatched junction bases: 8. CDR3 region: CASSLTSGYSYEQYF. The DNA for the CDR3 is TGTGCCAGCAGCCTAACTAGCGGCTATTCCTACGAGCAGTACTTC.

This chain joins TRBV10-3 and TRBJ2-3; no definite D call. The V and J ends lost 3 bases and 2 bases respectively, with 3 bases between them. The CDR3 sequence is 12 residues long. The V gene's germline CDR1 is ENHRY and CDR2 SYGVKD. The CDR3: CAISDNTDTQYF. CDR3 bases: TGTGCCATCAGTGACAACACAGATACGCAGTATTTT.

This clone was detected only a few times. V is TRBV6-5 and J is TRBJ1-3; D gene ambiguous. V lost 5 bases and J 4 bases, leaving 6 bases between the germline ends. This CDR3 contains 12 residues. From germline, CDR1 is MNHEY and CDR2 SVGAGI. CDR3: CASSNWGNTIYF. DNA for the CDR3: TGTGCCAGCAGTAACTGGGGAAACACCATATATTTT.

The CDR3: CAWSGKSYNEQFF. In nucleotides, the CDR3 is TGTGCCTGGAGCGGGAAGTCCTACAATGAGCAGTTCTTC. This chain connects TRBV30 to TRBJ2-1, with a possible D match to TRBD2 (5 bases). The germline V gene has CDR1 GTSNPN and CDR2 SVGIG (reference sequence). Trimming took off 3 bases at V and 1 base at J, with 7 bases between the two ends. The CDR3 runs to 13 residues.

Details on this clone: The sample contains more than one DNA sequence encoding this CDR3. The V and J genes are TRBV9 and TRBJ2-1; 7 bases line up with TRBD2. Germline values: CDR1 SGDLS, CDR2 YYNGEE. With V trimmed by 0 bases and J by 4 bases, 4 bases remained unmatched. This CDR3 region has 15 residues. The CDR3 bases are TGTGCCAGCAGCGTAGTGGCTAGCGGATACAATGAGCAGTTCTTC. Protein product: CASSVVASGYNEQFF.

The chain employs TRBV4-1 and TRBJ2-7; 10 bases are a match to TRBD1. Trimming removed 1 base from V and 9 bases from J; junction bases left unmatched: 6. The CDR3 is 14 residues long. From germline, CDR1 is MGHRA and CDR2 YSYEKL. The DNA for the CDR3 is TGCGCCAGCAGCCAAGCCGGGACAGGGGAGACGCAGTACTTC. Its protein product is CASSQAGTGETQYF.

V and J are TRBV10-1 and TRBJ2-7; D uncertain. V was trimmed by 5 bases and J by 5 bases, leaving 13 bases between them. The CDR3 sequence is 13 residues long. The germline CDR1 and CDR2 sequences are WNHNN and SYGVQD (reference sequence). The CDR3 spells CASSLIAFHEQYF. CDR3 sequence (DNA): TGCGCCAGCAGTCTGATCGCGTTCCACGAGCAGTACTTC.

The rearrangement joins TRBV18 to TRBJ1-1, with D possibly matching TRBD1 (6 bases). CDR1 is KGHSH and CDR2 is LQKENI in the germline V gene. The germline V and J ends were trimmed by 0 bases and 1 base, with 12 bases remaining between them. The CDR3 sequence is 16 residues long. In nucleotides, the CDR3 is TGTGCCAGCTCACCACCGTCAGGGGTAAGGAACACTGAAGCTTTCTTT. Its translation: CASSPPSGVRNTEAFF.

A word on this clone: At one end, the junction sequence differs from germline, possibly due to a read error. Other DNA sequences of this sample code for an identical CDR3. The genes are TRBV19 and TRBJ2-2; TRBD2 is a possible D gene (5 bases). CDR3 size: 14 residues. Germline CDR1 is LNHDA and CDR2 is SQIVND (reference sequence). The CDR3 bases are TGTGCCAGTAGTATTTCCCGGGGAACCGGGGAGCTATTTTTT. Protein: CASSISRGTGELFF.

The genes are TRBV7-3 and TRBJ2-3, with a possible D match to TRBD1 (5 bases). Germline assignment: CDR1 SGHTA and CDR2 FQGTGA. Trimming removed 5 bases from V and 4 bases from J, with 10 bases in between. The CDR3 loop spans 13 amino acids. This chain's CDR3 is CASSQGGADTQYF. CDR3 coding DNA: TGTGCCAGCAGCCAGGGTGGTGCAGATACGCAGTATTTT.

This clone has only one observation. Within the sample, other DNA sequences also encode this same CDR3. The chain carries TRBV7-9 and TRBJ1-2; a weak D match, TRBD1 (5 bases). The CDR3 is 13 amino acids. Trimming removed 0 bases at V and 4 bases at J, with 6 bases between. Germline V gives CDR1 SEHNR, CDR2 FQNEAQ (reference sequence). CDR3: CASSLAQGYGYTF. The CDR3 region has the DNA TGTGCCAGCAGCTTAGCCCAGGGCTATGGCTACACCTTC.

The gene calls are TRBV6-1 and TRBJ2-7, with D possibly matching TRBD2 (5 bases). Trimming took off 2 bases at V and 3 bases at J, with 17 bases between the two ends. The germline gives CDR1 MNHNS, CDR2 SASEGT. The CDR3 has 16 residues. CDR3: CASSELGASFYYEQYF. The DNA for the CDR3 is TGTGCCAGCAGTGAATTGGGAGCATCCTTCTACTACGAGCAGTACTTC.

The rearrangement links TRBV18 to TRBJ1-1; D is unclear. The CDR3 contains 14 residues. Germline CDR1 reads KGHSH; CDR2 reads LQKENI. Trimming removed 0 bases at V and 0 bases at J, with 5 bases between. CDR3 coding DNA: TGTGCCAGCTCACCACCCAGTTTGAACACTGAAGCTTTCTTT. Translating gives CASSPPSLNTEAFF.

The V call is TRBV19, the J call TRBJ2-1; D unresolved. Per the germline V gene, CDR1 is LNHDA and CDR2 is SQIVND (reference sequence). There are 13 residues in the CDR3. Trimming shortened V by 0 bases and J by 9 bases, and 9 bases separated the two germline ends. The CDR3 nucleotides read TGTGCCAGTAGTATAGAAAAAGTCGGTGAGCAGTTCTTC. Translating it yields CASSIEKVGEQFF.